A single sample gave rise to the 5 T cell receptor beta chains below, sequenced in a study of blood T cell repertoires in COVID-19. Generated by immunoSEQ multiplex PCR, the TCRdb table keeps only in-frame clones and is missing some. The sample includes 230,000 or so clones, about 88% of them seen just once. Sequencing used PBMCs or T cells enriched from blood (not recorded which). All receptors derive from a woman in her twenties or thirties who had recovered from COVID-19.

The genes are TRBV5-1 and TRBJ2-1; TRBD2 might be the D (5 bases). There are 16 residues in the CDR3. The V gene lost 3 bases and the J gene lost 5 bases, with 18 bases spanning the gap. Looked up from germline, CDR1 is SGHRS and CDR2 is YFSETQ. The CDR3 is CASSWARGWNNNEQFF. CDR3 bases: TGCGCCAGCAGCTGGGCCCGAGGGTGGAACAACAATGAGCAGTTCTTC.

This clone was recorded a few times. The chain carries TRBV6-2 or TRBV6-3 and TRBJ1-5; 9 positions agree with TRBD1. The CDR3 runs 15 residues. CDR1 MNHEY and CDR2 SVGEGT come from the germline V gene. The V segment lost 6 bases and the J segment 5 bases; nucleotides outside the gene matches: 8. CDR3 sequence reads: CASSLQGARYQPQHF. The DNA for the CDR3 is TGTGCCAGCAGCCTACAGGGGGCCCGGTATCAGCCCCAGCATTTT.

For the CDR3, the DNA is TGTGCCACCAGCAGAGTTAGCGGGGGGGCCCCAGATACGCAGTATTTT. This codes for CATSRVSGGAPDTQYF. The V and J genes are TRBV15 and TRBJ2-3, with 11 bases lining up with TRBD2. CDR1 is LNHNV, CDR2 YYDKDF, per germline (reference sequence). The CDR3 is 16 residues long. V gave up 1 base and J gave up 4 bases; unmatched junction bases: 4.

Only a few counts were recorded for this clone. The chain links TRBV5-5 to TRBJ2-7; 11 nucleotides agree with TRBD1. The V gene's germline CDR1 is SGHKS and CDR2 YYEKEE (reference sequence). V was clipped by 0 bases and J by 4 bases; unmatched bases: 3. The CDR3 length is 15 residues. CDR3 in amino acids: CASSLEDRGPYEQYF. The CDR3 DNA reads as TGTGCCAGCAGCTTGGAGGACAGGGGGCCTTACGAGCAGTACTTC.

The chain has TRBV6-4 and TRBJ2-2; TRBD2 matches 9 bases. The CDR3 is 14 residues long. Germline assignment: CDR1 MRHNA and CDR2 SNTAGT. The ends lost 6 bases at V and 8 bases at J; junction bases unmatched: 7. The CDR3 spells CASRRTSESGELFF. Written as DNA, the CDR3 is TGTGCCAGCAGGAGGACTAGCGAAAGTGGGGAGCTGTTTTTT.